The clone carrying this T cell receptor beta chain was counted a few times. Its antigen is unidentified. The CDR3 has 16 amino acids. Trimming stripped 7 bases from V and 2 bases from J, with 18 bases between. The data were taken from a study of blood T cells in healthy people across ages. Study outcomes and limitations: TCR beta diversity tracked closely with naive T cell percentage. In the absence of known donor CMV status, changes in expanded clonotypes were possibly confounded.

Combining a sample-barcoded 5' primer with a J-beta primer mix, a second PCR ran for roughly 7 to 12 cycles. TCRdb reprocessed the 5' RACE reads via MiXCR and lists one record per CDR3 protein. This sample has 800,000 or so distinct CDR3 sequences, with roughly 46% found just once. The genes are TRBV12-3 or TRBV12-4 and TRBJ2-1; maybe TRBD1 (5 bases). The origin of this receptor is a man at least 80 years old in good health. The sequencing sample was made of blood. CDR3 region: CASTKGRGRPYNEQFF. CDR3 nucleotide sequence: TGTGCCAGCACCAAGGGAAGGGGCAGGCCCTACAATGAGCAGTTCTTC.